The sequence of this T cell receptor beta chain was determined in a study of cytomegalovirus exposure and HLA in healthy donors (dated 2017 in TCRdb). About the study as a whole: An earlier analysis of roughly 630 of the donors reported approximately 300 Gb of sequence data and 117 million unique TCR beta sequences from approximately 180 million T cells. Typing coverage varied by locus: roughly 620-640 donors for A, B, C, DRB1 and DQB1; some 520 for DQA1; about 600 for DPA1; about 450 for DPB1. The study aimed to test whether signatures of past pathogen exposure could be identified by cataloging public T cell receptors. In an earlier analysis of roughly 580 of the donors, high-throughput TCR beta sequencing was used to judge whether each TCR beta V gene segment behaved as functional or pseudogenic. Alongside the repertoire data, information on donor age, sex, ethnicity and CMV serostatus was compiled. In addition to the first cohort of roughly 670 subjects, a separate validation cohort of 130 or so different subjects was used. Class I and class II HLA loci were covered by the typing at four-digit resolution. To predict cytomegalovirus infection status, the study combined high-throughput TCR immunosequencing, statistical association of individual TCRs with disease status, and machine learning. Every repertoire in the discovery cohort had been generated on one and the same sequencing platform. To study patterns of TCR occurrence, a later analysis re-analyzed previously published TCR beta repertoires from several hundred donors and added high-resolution HLA genotyping. The later analysis used no new phenotypic data to find candidate immune exposures, relying instead on TCR beta sequences and their occurrence across donors. Because of strong linkage in the cohort, four or five DR-DQ haplotypes were treated as single units for association and clustering. Of the approximately 400 genotyped donors, approximately 82% fell in the genetic ancestry cluster associated with self-reported Caucasian donors. An early release covering 500 to 750 HLA-typed donors comprised about 300 gigabases of sequencing data and tens of millions of unique TCR sequences. Among approximately 370 genotyped donors of the cohort, an average of roughly 230,000 unique TCR beta nucleotide sequences was sequenced per donor, of which about 18% were non-productive. A later genetic analysis used genome-wide SNP genotypes for 398 of the 666 donors, treating that subset as a discovery cohort. Using immunosequencing, the study profiled T cell repertoires from 666 subjects and related those repertoires to cytomegalovirus serostatus.

A note on this clone: The antigen it recognizes is unknown. Nothing much larger sits one base from this clone, and base qualities are not available.

The V end loses 4 bases and the J end loses 4 bases, and a stretch of 13 bases separates them. The CDR3 measures 14 amino acids from cysteine to phenylalanine. Left in the record is the CDR3 DNA by itself, 42 bases read in frame from the first base. CDR1 LNHDA and CDR2 SQIVND are derived from the germline V gene (reference sequence). The library was generated by the immunoSEQ multiplex PCR assay. For the multiplex PCR, a mixture combining 60 forward primers for TCR Vbeta segments and 13 reverse primers for TCR Jbeta segments was used. The CDR3 region of rearranged TCR beta genes was amplified from genomic DNA with a multiplex PCR assay. The Illumina HiSeq System was used to sequence the amplified TCR beta libraries as 87-base-pair reads. In the paper's pipeline: A later analysis tallied 75 million to 95 million unique TCR beta chains across the 550 to 850 repertoires, and approximately 9.9 million of those chains were shared by two or more donors. To remove PCR and sequencing errors, raw reads were error-corrected and collapsed into unique sequences using a nearest-neighbor algorithm that merged closely related sequences. CDR3 sequences were aligned to IMGT reference sequences to assign V, D and J gene segments. Each retained sequence needed at least a six-nucleotide match to both a V gene segment and a J gene segment. Rearrangements were classified as productive when the CDR3 lacked stop codons and remained in frame with V and J, and all other rearrangements were classified as non-productive. Following IMGT convention, CDR3 was defined as the stretch from the second conserved V-encoded cysteine up to the conserved J-encoded phenylalanine. In an earlier analysis of 587 of the donors, sequences lacking an unambiguous match to a single V gene segment were excluded. An earlier analysis of a few hundred of the donors called V segments functional above 56.7% productive rearrangements and segregating when the between-donor standard deviation exceeded 5%. A statistical classification framework was developed to diagnose cytomegalovirus status using the catalog of TCR beta chain sequences. In a later analysis, V and J genes were assigned by comparing TCR nucleotide sequences against IMGT/GENE-DB human TR gene sequences. A later analysis assigned CDR3 sequences and most-parsimonious VDJ recombination scenarios with the TCRdist pipeline. In a later analysis, each TCR beta chain was defined by its CDR3 amino acid sequence together with its V-gene family, and reads lacking a unique V-gene family were excluded. To address suspected cross-contamination and a sequencing artifact, a later analysis removed under 600 highly shared, low-generation-probability nucleotide sequences. For each public chain, a later analysis derived a clonal expansion index from normalized ranks of inferred template counts within each repertoire. In a later analysis, generation probabilities were computed with a VDJ recombination model fitted to out-of-frame rearrangements, and the resulting probabilities were checked against IGoR. In a later analysis, hypergeometric tests were used to score TCR-TCR, TCR-HLA and TCR-CMV co-occurrence, with a repertoire-size bias correction applied to TCR pairs. In a later analysis, false discovery rates were estimated by permuting HLA or CMV assignments 20 times. A later analysis grouped co-occurring TCRs with DBSCAN, adding TCRdist sequence similarity when clustering within HLA-allele-positive subsets. Co-occurrence clustering excluded repertoires with fewer than 30,000 or more than 120,000 public chains, plus five with anomalous nucleotide sharing. The clones in this table, taken by TCRdb from immuneACCESS, are in-frame only. Not every clone is retained; where verified, under half of the shortfall comes from an unresolved V gene, and the cause of the rest is unknown. The V and J calls and clone size are taken from that table; D and trimming were inferred from the DNA. This sample lists some 200,000 clones; less than 85% were detected once. Roughly 0.62% of the sample rests with the top ten.

What the study reported, not specific to this receptor: A later genetic analysis reported fewer N-insertions in productive TCRs among donors in an Asian-associated ancestry cluster than the roughly 700-donor mean. This cohort had only TCR beta chains sequenced, and the lack of alpha or paired-chain data limited which features could be detected. A later analysis found that HLA-associated TCR beta chains were more clonally expanded and had lower generation probabilities than equally common non-associated chains. CMV serostatus was the only immune exposure information available for the cohort. In a later analysis, the rate of TCR association differed among HLA loci, with DRB1 alleles having the most associated TCRs and HLA-C alleles having the fewest. A total of 150 or so TCR beta chains were listed by the study as associated with cytomegalovirus. V-gene and J-gene trimming of TCR beta chains was associated with a missense DCLRE1C variant in a later genetic analysis, and the association was replicated in an independent cohort. Because counts were too low, some 17 rarely observed V segments, including chromosome 9 orphons, were excluded from the earlier analysis of around 590 of the donors. While some public TCRs were present in many individuals, most TCR sequences turned up only very rarely across donors. In an earlier analysis of some 640 of the donors, most TCR beta V segments were observed in productive rearrangements about 87% or about 30% of the time, broadly matching IMGT annotations. Correlated functional status among segregating V segments might reflect linkage disequilibrium, but an unknown experimental factor could not be ruled out. Because HLA typing was unavailable for some donors at each locus, only the typed subset was used in association tests. A further reported finding was that TCR beta sequences accurately predicted the HLA-A and HLA-B alleles for most subjects in the first cohort. A few of the identified cytomegalovirus-associated TCR beta chains were confirmed in vitro to be specific for cytomegalovirus antigens. When HLA alleles, especially DR and DQ, strongly co-occurred, TCR associations were difficult to assign to individual alleles. Because the 87-base-pair reads could not distinguish some IMGT-functional V segments, including TRBV6-2 and TRBV6-3, those segments were excluded. The authors suggested that the approach could potentially be extended to other disease states and immunological phenotypes. According to a later analysis, most CMV-associated TCR beta chains appeared to be HLA-restricted, and the HLA associations seemed to be driven largely by CMV exposure. In a later analysis, some 18,000 TCR beta sequences were associated with specific HLA alleles at a false discovery rate of 0.05. In both the original and validation cohorts, the classifier was reported to diagnose cytomegalovirus status with high specificity and sensitivity. Roughly uniform sequencing depth across donors was assumed in presence/absence analyses, although this assumption may not hold. The sequencing pipeline was judged likely to have produced a cluster of highly shared sequence variants as a technical artifact. A later analysis reported that several top co-occurrence clusters appeared linked to parvovirus B19, influenza, CMV and Epstein-Barr virus.

The cohort was made up of about 610 healthy bone marrow donors. Cohort members were all nominally healthy when sampled, although unrecorded immune exposures were likely present. The donor tested CMV seronegative and was one of the 352 seronegative cohort members. A peripheral blood sample was provided by each donor, and peripheral blood mononuclear cells were used for TCR beta sequencing. Genomic DNA extraction from the blood cell samples was performed with the Qiagen DNeasy Blood Extraction Kit. The rearrangement combines TRBV19 with TRBJ1-1; a tentative D call is TRBD1 (5 bases match). The origin of this receptor is a man between 18 and 29 years old in good health and CMV-seronegative. Sequenced: PBMCs. For the CDR3, the sequence is CASSKPGGGTEAFF. DNA sequence: TGTGCCAGTAGTAAACCCGGGGGGGGCACTGAAGCTTTCTTT. The entire variable domain, with the stretches around the CDR3 drawn from the reference TRBV19 and TRBJ1-1 proteins, is DGGITQSPKYLFRKEGQNVTLSCEQNLNHDAMYWYRQDPGQGLRLIYYSQIVNDFQKGDIAEGYSVSREKKESFPLTVTSAQKNPTAFYLCASSKPGGGTEAFFGQGTRLTVV.